This T cell receptor beta chain was found in a study of CD8+ T cells in alopecia areata. Notes on the study in general: Greater clonality was observed in lesional scalp samples, especially alopecia totalis/universalis, versus normal scalp. Scalp specimens additionally yield sequences from normal skin's resident alphabeta T cells.

Remarks on this clone: Its target is unknown.

Extraction and reverse transcription of RNA yielded cDNA as the sequencing template. TCRdb keeps only in-frame clones here, not all; method: immunoSEQ multiplex PCR. The sample consists of some 20,000 clones, approximately 60% of them appearing once. Sorting of CD4+ cells into CD25+CD127- cells (for roughly five patients) was performed. Both peripheral blood and punch biopsies of lesional scalp skin were obtained from patients who had alopecia areata. The trim removed 5 bases at V and 3 bases at J, leaving 12 bases unmatched. The CDR3 totals 16 residues. The germline CDR1 and CDR2 sequences are SGHDT and YYEEEE.

The chain recombines TRBV5-6 with TRBJ2-7; TRBD1 matches at 9 bases. Sequenced sample: CD4+ Tregs sorted from blood. The sequence was obtained from a human donor with alopecia areata. The CDR3 sequence is CASSRINPGQGYEQYF. CDR3 nucleotide sequence: TGTGCCAGCAGTAGGATAAACCCGGGACAGGGCTACGAGCAGTACTTC. The full variable domain, in which reference TRBV5-6 and TRBJ2-7 provide the parts outside the CDR3, is DAGVTQSPTHLIKTRGQQVTLRCSPKSGHDTVSWYQQALGQGPQFIFQYYEEEERQRGNFPDRFSGHQFPNYSSELNVNALLLGDSALYLCASSRINPGQGYEQYFGPGTRLTVT.